This T cell receptor (beta chain) originates from a study of radiotherapy plus CTLA-4 blockade in lung cancer (dated by TCRdb to 2017 to 2018). Some background on the complete study: Objective responses were observed in 18% of enrolled patients, and disease control was achieved in around 30%.

Study-level results and caveats: Early dynamic changes in blood T cell clones, together with increased serum interferon-beta after radiation, were reported as the strongest predictors of response. After treatment with radiotherapy and ipilimumab, TCR clones that originated in tumors expanded in peripheral blood.

Libraries came from the immunoSEQ multiplex PCR assay. TCRdb mirrors the immuneACCESS table, restricted to in-frame sequences. Some clones are absent from its copies; in checked studies, under half trace to an unresolved V gene, and the reason for the others is unknown. For this sample the table gives 65,000 to 90,000 clones, of which around nine tenths were detected only once. Over 0.75% of the sample is taken by the ten largest. As to this clone: Which antigen it targets is not known. Within one base of it there is no much larger clone, and no base qualities were kept.

Focal radiation therapy combined with CTLA-4 blockade (ipilimumab) was tested in patients with chemo-refractory metastatic non-small-cell lung cancer. The junction carries 9 bases between V and J, which are trimmed by 1 base and 2 bases respectively. The germline V gene supplies CDR1 SGDLS and CDR2 YYNGEE. The CDR3 spans 15 residues, from the cysteine through the phenylalanine. Only CDR3 DNA remains: 45 bases, in frame from the first base. This TCR was sampled from a human donor with non-small cell lung cancer who had stable disease on radiotherapy plus ipilimumab. The sequenced sample was peripheral blood, obtained from a patient treated with radiotherapy plus ipilimumab. The chain is encoded by TRBV9 joined to TRBJ2-2; no D gene call is confident. In nucleotides, the sequence is TGTGCCAGCAGCGTATGGGGTAGTAACACCGGGGAGCTGTTTTTT. This translates into CASSVWGSNTGELFF.